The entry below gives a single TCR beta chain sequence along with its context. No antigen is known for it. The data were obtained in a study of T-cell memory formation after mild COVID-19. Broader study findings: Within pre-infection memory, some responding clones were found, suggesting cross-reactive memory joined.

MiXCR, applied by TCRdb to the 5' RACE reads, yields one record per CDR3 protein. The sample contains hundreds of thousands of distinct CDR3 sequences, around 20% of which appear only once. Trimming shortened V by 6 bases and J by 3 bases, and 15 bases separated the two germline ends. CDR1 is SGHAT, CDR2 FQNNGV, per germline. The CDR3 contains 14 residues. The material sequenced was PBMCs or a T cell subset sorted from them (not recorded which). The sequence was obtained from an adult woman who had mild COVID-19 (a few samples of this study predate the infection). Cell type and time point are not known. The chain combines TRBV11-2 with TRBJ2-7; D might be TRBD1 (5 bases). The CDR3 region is CASRKGSTFYEQYF. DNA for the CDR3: TGTGCCAGCAGGAAGGGGTCAACTTTCTACGAGCAGTACTTC.